A single sample gave rise to the 24 T cell receptor beta chains below, sequenced in a study of blood T cell repertoires in COVID-19. Clones were sequenced by immunoSEQ multiplex PCR, and TCRdb holds only the in-frame ones, with some missing. This table holds about 150,000 clones, roughly 86% found once. The sample comprised peripheral blood. These receptors were collected from a man aged 55 to 70 with COVID-19, enrolled during active disease.

This clone came up once. The V call is TRBV19, the J call TRBJ1-5; 8 bases fit TRBD1. Losses at the gene ends were 0 bases for V and 3 bases for J; bases not matched to a gene: 10. Looked up from germline, CDR1 is LNHDA and CDR2 is SQIVND (reference sequence). The CDR3 totals 18 residues. As DNA, the CDR3 is TGTGCCAGTAGTATAGACCCACAGGGGGTTTATCTCAATCAGCCCCAGCATTTT. This codes for CASSIDPQGVYLNQPQHF.

This clone was recorded once. The chain employs TRBV7-3 and TRBJ2-1; D remains ambiguous. V lost 2 bases, J lost 5 bases, and 7 bases lay in between. The germline V gene encodes CDR1 SGHTA and CDR2 FQGTGA. The CDR3 contains 13 residues. Written as DNA, the CDR3 is TGTGCCAGCAGCTTATTTAGCAACAATGAGCAGTTCTTC. This codes for CASSLFSNNEQFF.

The J gene is TRBJ1-5, the V gene TRBV19; TRBD1 might be the D (6 bases). CDR1 and CDR2 from the germline V gene are LNHDA and SQIVND (reference sequence). Trimming removed 8 bases at V and 3 bases at J, with 14 bases between. This CDR3 comprises 14 residues. This chain's CDR3 is CASQRGGPNQPQHF. DNA for the CDR3: TGTGCCAGTCAACGGGGGGGCCCCAATCAGCCCCAGCATTTT.

This rearrangement joins TRBV7-2 to TRBJ2-7, with TRBD1 matching over 10 bases. This CDR3 contains 16 residues. In germline, CDR1 is SGHTA, CDR2 FQGNSA. V shed 1 base and J 2 bases; nucleotides not matched to a gene: 5. The CDR3 here is CASSLGGQGVTYEQYF. CDR3 nucleotide sequence: TGTGCCAGCAGCTTAGGAGGACAGGGGGTGACCTACGAGCAGTACTTC.

The chain carries TRBV23-1 and TRBJ1-5; 8 nucleotides match TRBD1. TRBV23-1 is classed as an ORF, of uncertain function. This CDR3 comprises 18 residues. The V segment lost 3 bases and the J segment 4 bases; nucleotides outside the gene matches: 14. This CDR3 reads CASSHPTLTGDTNQPQHF. CDR3 coding DNA: TGCGCCAGCAGTCACCCGACATTGACAGGGGATACTAATCAGCCCCAGCATTTT.

The genes are TRBV7-9 and TRBJ1-2; a possible D gene is TRBD1 (6 bases). In germline, CDR1 is SEHNR, CDR2 FQNEAQ (reference sequence). The ends were cut back, 5 bases at V and 7 bases at J, with 20 bases in the middle. The CDR3 runs 15 residues. CDR3 DNA: TGTGCCAGCAGCGCGGCAGCTACAGGGAGCGGTGGCTACACCTTC. Translating it yields CASSAAATGSGGYTF. The full variable domain, with the rest looked up from reference TRBV7-9 and TRBJ1-2, is DTGVSQNPRHKITKRGQNVTFRCDPISEHNRLYWYRQTLGQGPEFLTYFQNEAQLEKSRLLSDRFSAERPKGSFSTLEIQRTEQGDSAMYLCASSAAATGSGGYTFGSGTRLTVV.

The V call is TRBV4-1, the J call TRBJ2-3, with D possibly being TRBD1 (7 bases). Germline V gene sequence: CDR1 MGHRA, CDR2 YSYEKL. CDR3 length equals 17 residues. The germline V and J ends were trimmed by 2 bases and 8 bases, with 23 bases remaining between them. The CDR3 sequence is CASSQLTGRSAQVTQYF. CDR3 DNA sequence: TGCGCCAGCAGCCAATTGACAGGGAGGTCGGCACAAGTTACGCAGTATTTT.

The rearrangement links TRBV9 to TRBJ1-5, with TRBD1 matching over 10 bases. This CDR3 contains 17 residues. After removal of 3 bases from V and 4 bases from J, the junction contained 10 bases not matched to a gene. Germline V lookup: CDR1 SGDLS, CDR2 YYNGEE. In nucleotides, the CDR3 is TGTGCCAGCAGCGCGGGGACAGGGGAAAAACCGAATCAGCCCCAGCATTTT. Its translation is CASSAGTGEKPNQPQHF.

The rearrangement joins TRBV2 to TRBJ2-3, with 12 positions matching TRBD2. J gave up 3 bases and V 3 bases, and 4 bases lay outside the gene matches. Germline CDR1 is SNHLY and CDR2 is FYNNEI. The CDR3 is 16 residues long. CDR3 DNA sequence: TGTGCCAGCAGTGACCGGACTAGCGGGGTGACAGATACGCAGTATTTT. The encoded protein is CASSDRTSGVTDTQYF.

The rearrangement uses TRBV11-1 and TRBJ1-1; maybe TRBD1 (6 bases). The V gene's germline CDR1 is SGHAT and CDR2 FQDESV (reference sequence). The CDR3 is made up of 16 amino acids. The V end lost 0 bases, the J end lost 1 base, and 12 bases lay between the germline ends. CDR3 nucleotides: TGTGCCAGCAGCTTAGCGAGTAGGACAGCGAACACTGAAGCTTTCTTT. This encodes CASSLASRTANTEAFF.

CDR3 region: CASSPGTSGRPTPEYEQYF. CDR3 sequence (DNA): TGTGCCAGCAGCCCGGGGACTAGCGGGAGGCCCACCCCAGAGTACGAGCAGTACTTC. V usage is TRBV9 and J usage is TRBJ2-7, with 15 bases that match TRBD2. The V segment lost 4 bases and the J segment 4 bases; nucleotides outside the gene matches: 15. Germline CDR1 SGDLS, CDR2 YYNGEE. This CDR3 is built from 19 residues.

This clone was seen once. V gene TRBV7-2 combines with J gene TRBJ2-2, with TRBD2 as a possible D gene (6 bases). CDR3 length equals 15 residues. The V and J ends lost 4 bases and 4 bases respectively, with 13 bases between them. Germline CDR1 reads SGHTA; CDR2 reads FQGNSA. In nucleotides, the CDR3 is TGTGCCAGCAGCTCAGACCGGCGGGGCACCGGGGAGCTGTTTTTT. Translation: CASSSDRRGTGELFF.

The chain is built from TRBV11-3 and TRBJ2-2; 7 nucleotides align to TRBD2. The CDR3 is made up of 16 amino acids. V lost 4 bases, J lost 6 bases, and 11 bases stayed unmatched. Germline V lookup: CDR1 SGHNT, CDR2 YENEEA. Written as DNA, the CDR3 is TGTGCCAGCAGCTCTGGACTAGAAGTAGAGGCCGGGGAGCTGTTTTTT. Protein product: CASSSGLEVEAGELFF.

The V and J genes are TRBV15 and TRBJ2-2; 8 bases fit TRBD1. V was clipped by 4 bases and J by 1 base; unmatched bases: 5. In germline, CDR1 is LNHNV, CDR2 YYDKDF (reference sequence). CDR3 length: 16 amino acids. The CDR3 spells CATSTPGTGNTGELFF. The DNA of the CDR3 is TGTGCCACCAGCACTCCCGGGACAGGGAACACCGGGGAGCTGTTTTTT.

The chain combines TRBV5-6 with TRBJ1-2; 8 bases align to TRBD1. V lost 5 bases, J lost 8 bases, and 11 bases stayed unmatched. Germline V gene data show CDR1 as SGHDT and CDR2 as YYEEEE. The CDR3 runs 14 residues. CDR3 sequence (DNA): TGTGCCAGCAGGAAACAGGGGGTAGGTCAAGGCTACACCTTC. This encodes CASRKQGVGQGYTF.

This chain connects TRBV6-4 to TRBJ2-1; 9 nucleotides line up with TRBD1. Looked up from germline, CDR1 is MRHNA and CDR2 is SNTAGT. With 5 bases clipped from V and 8 bases from J, the junction kept 7 bases outside the gene matches. The CDR3 length is 14 residues. The DNA for the CDR3 is TGTGCCAGCAGTCCCGGGACAGGGATCGATGAGCAGTTCTTC. It translates to CASSPGTGIDEQFF.

This chain links TRBV12-5 with TRBJ2-1; TRBD2 agrees at 14 bases. The CDR3 sequence is 15 residues long. V lost 9 bases and J lost 6; bases outside the gene matches: 7. The germline V gene encodes CDR1 LGHNT and CDR2 FRNRAP. The CDR3 DNA reads TGTGCTAGCCTAAAAGGACTAGCGGGAGGCAATGAGCAGTTCTTC. Protein sequence: CASLKGLAGGNEQFF.

CDR3 in amino acids: CASSPTSGGWEKLFF. For the CDR3, the DNA is TGTGCCAGCAGTCCAACATCAGGGGGATGGGAAAAACTGTTTTTT. The chain recombines TRBV27 with TRBJ1-4, with 7 nucleotides matching TRBD1. The trim removed 5 bases at V and 8 bases at J, leaving 11 bases unmatched. The germline V gene has CDR1 MNHEY and CDR2 SMNVEV (reference sequence). This CDR3 region has 15 residues.

CDR3 nucleotide sequence: TGTGCCAGCACCATAGCCTTAGGCAGGGGATACGAGCAGTACTTC. Its translation is CASTIALGRGYEQYF. The chain joins TRBV28 to TRBJ2-7; perhaps TRBD1 as D (6 bases). With 7 bases removed from V and 4 bases from J, the gap between germline ends came to 20 bases. Germline V gene lookup returns CDR1 MDHEN and CDR2 SYDVKM. This CDR3 comprises 15 residues.

The chain carries TRBV4-3 and TRBJ1-1; D possibly corresponds to TRBD1 (5 bases). V lost 0 bases to trimming and J lost 5 bases, with 13 bases between them. The CDR3 consists of 15 residues. Germline V lookup: CDR1 LGHNA, CDR2 YSLEER. Here the CDR3 reads CASSQEPTALTEAFF. DNA of the CDR3: TGCGCCAGCAGCCAAGAGCCGACAGCTCTGACTGAAGCTTTCTTT.

This chain links TRBV30 with TRBJ2-7, with 8 bases aligning to TRBD2. Germline V lookup: CDR1 GTSNPN, CDR2 SVGIG (reference sequence). The CDR3 sequence is 15 residues long. V was clipped by 2 bases and J by 4 bases; unmatched bases: 10. The CDR3 coding sequence is TGTGCCTGGAGTCGGGGGGGGACTAAAGAATACGAGCAGTACTTC. It encodes CAWSRGGTKEYEQYF.

This clone has just one count. This chain uses TRBV18 with TRBJ1-4, with TRBD1 identical over 9 bases. The J segment lost 8 bases and the V segment lost 4 bases, leaving 5 bases of the junction unmatched. Germline loops: CDR1 KGHSH, CDR2 LQKENI. CDR3 length: 14 amino acids. CDR3 loop: CASSLPGQGEKLFF. The CDR3 coding sequence is TGTGCCAGCTCACTACCGGGACAGGGAGAAAAACTGTTTTTT.

V and J are TRBV7-3 and TRBJ2-2; D perhaps matches TRBD1 (6 bases). The germline V and J ends were trimmed by 5 bases and 4 bases, with 17 bases remaining between them. CDR3 length: 16 residues. Germline lookup yields CDR1 SGHTA and CDR2 FQGTGA. CDR3 sequence reads: CASSRTGTPVTGELFF. CDR3 in DNA: TGTGCCAGCAGCCGCACCGGGACACCGGTCACCGGGGAGCTGTTTTTT.

This chain connects TRBV5-1 to TRBJ1-3; 8 nucleotides agree with TRBD1. Germline V gene data show CDR1 as SGHRS and CDR2 as YFSETQ. The junction had 6 bases not matched to a gene; V was cut back by 3 bases and J by 4 bases. CDR3 size: 15 residues. The CDR3 loop reads CASSSGQGVGNTIYF. CDR3 in DNA: TGCGCCAGCAGCTCTGGACAGGGAGTGGGAAACACCATATATTTT.